This T cell receptor (beta chain) was recorded in a study of blood T cell repertoires in COVID-19 (dated by TCRdb to 2018 to 2021). Some background on the complete study: Collaborator samples came from the United States, Italy and Spain and covered acute and convalescent phases of COVID-19. The material from the prospective study consisted of cDNA or gDNA derived from T cells, B-cell-depleted T cells, or PBMCs. The repertoires were made available in a free public database intended to serve as a resource for research on the immune response to SARS-CoV-2. Sample metadata almost always included a de-identified subject ID, COVID-19 status, age in years and sex. The samples were drawn from two sources: the first 160 participants of the ongoing ImmuneRACE study, and 950 to 1,500 subjects contributed by 6 global collaborators. Where available, HLA class I and class II types were taken from metadata supplied by the sample provider and were not determined by assay-based typing. Deeply sampled blood TCRbeta repertoires from subjects exposed to, actively infected with, or recovered from COVID-19 were included in the dataset. The paper's findings and limits, for the study overall: How much clinical and demographic metadata was included differed by source and by participant, and the metadata was provided uncurated.

Taken from the germline V gene, the CDR1 and CDR2 loops are LGHNA and YNFKEQ. Spanning cysteine to phenylalanine, the CDR3 consists of 16 amino acids. The retained sequence is limited to the CDR3, 48 bases, with the frame set at the first base. At the junction V is shortened by 4 bases and J by 8 bases; bases outside the gene matches: 9. Whole blood was collected in K2EDTA tubes by collaborating institutions according to the institutions' own protocols. For TCRbeta analysis, collaborators shipped samples as frozen whole blood, isolated PBMCs, or DNA extracted from either of those sample types. Concerning this clone: Its binding antigen is unknown. Base quality data are lacking; no much larger clone is found one base away.

The immunoSEQ Assay, a bias-controlled multiplex PCR, was used to amplify TCRbeta CDR3 regions from genomic DNA. The paper's data handling went like this. Within the assay, amplification of reference gene primers was used to estimate how many nucleated cells each sample contained. To quantify the absolute abundance of each unique TCRbeta CDR3 rearrangement, sequence reads were collapsed and filtered. For each sample, productive Simpson clonality was calculated as the square root of Simpson's diversity index over productive rearrangements. TCRdb retrieved this table from immuneACCESS and kept in-frame rearrangements only. Not all clones are present; in checked studies, unresolved V genes account for under half, and no reason is known for the remainder. V and J calls and clone size come straight from that table; D and trimming were deduced from the DNA. This sample gives 70,000 to 85,000 clones in total; 86% of them show up just once. Of the sample, approximately 1.8% is held by the ten largest clones.

The V gene is TRBV4-2 and the J gene is TRBJ2-2, with 11 bases aligning to TRBD2. The sequence derives from a woman aged 55-69 years with acute or convalescent COVID-19. The specimen sequenced was peripheral blood. Here is the DNA: TGTGCCAGCAGCCGCGGATTAGCGGGAGGGTCGGGGGAGCTGTTTTTT. This gives the protein CASSRGLAGGSGELFF.